This record concerns one TCR beta chain sequence. Distinct nucleotide sequences in the sample also encode this CDR3. The data were taken from a study of blood T cell repertoires in COVID-19. Overall study: Acute-phase and convalescent COVID-19 samples originated in the United States, Italy and Spain. Sources were T cells, B-cell-depleted T cells, or PBMCs; the material itself was cDNA or gDNA.

Original processing notes: Estimates of nucleated cell counts were drawn from the amplification of reference gene primers. The method was immunoSEQ multiplex PCR; TCRdb's version includes in-frame clones alone and lacks a portion of them. V, J and clone size reflect that table, while D and trimming were determined from the DNA. The sample yields a few hundred thousand clones, 70% to 90% seen once. The Seattle site enrolled patients during active infection and followed them longitudinally. Sequencing was performed on peripheral blood. The clonotype was recovered from a woman aged 25-40 years with COVID-19, enrolled during active disease.

The CDR3 DNA sequence: TGTGCCAGCAGTCTCCGGACAGGTGAAGCTTTCTTT. It translates to CASSLRTGEAFF. This sequence joins TRBV12-3 or TRBV12-4 and TRBJ1-1; 7 nucleotides match TRBD1. The CDR3 spans 12 residues. The V segment lost 5 bases and the J segment 7 bases; nucleotides outside the gene matches: 4.